A single sample gave rise to the 5 T cell receptor beta chains below, sequenced in a study of T cell responses to AZD1222 COVID-19 vaccine. Repertoires were generated with immunoSEQ multiplex PCR, while TCRdb's copy carries only in-frame clones and drops some. This table has roughly 120,000 clones, about nine tenths appearing once. Sequencing used peripheral blood, obtained on day 0 of AZD1222 vaccination. These receptor sequences come from an adult in good health.

The chain's CDR3 is CASSYKDGGNTIYF. CDR3 DNA sequence: TGTGCCAGCAGTTACAAGGACGGCGGAAACACCATATATTTT. The chain uses TRBV6-5 and TRBJ1-3; D is ambiguous. Trimming took 2 bases from V and 4 from J, leaving 9 bases between them. This CDR3 spans 14 amino acids. Germline V gives CDR1 MNHEY, CDR2 SVGAGI.

Here the CDR3 reads CASWPTGLVSYGYTF. For the CDR3, the DNA is TGTGCCAGCTGGCCTACAGGGTTGGTTTCGTATGGCTACACCTTC. V is TRBV6-1 and J is TRBJ1-2, with D possibly matching TRBD1 (6 bases). The CDR3 contains 15 residues. V was pared by 8 bases and J by 5 bases, with 21 bases between. Germline assignment: CDR1 MNHNS and CDR2 SASEGT.

This rearrangement joins TRBV29-1 to TRBJ2-7, with 12 nucleotides matching TRBD2. The CDR3 extends over 13 amino acids. Trimming removed 7 bases from V and 3 bases from J; junction bases left unmatched: 4. The germline gives CDR1 SQVTM, CDR2 ANQGSEA. CDR3 bases: TGCAGCGCCCTAGCGGGAGGGCACTACGAGCAGTACTTC. This gives the protein CSALAGGHYEQYF.

There are a few counts of this clone. The chain combines TRBV6-1 with TRBJ1-5; no definite D call. V was cut by 0 bases and J by 2 bases, with 2 bases left in between. Germline assignment: CDR1 MNHNS and CDR2 SASEGT. There are 13 residues in the CDR3. The CDR3 DNA reads as TGTGCCAGCAGTGAAGCGGGCAATCAGCCCCAGCATTTT. Its translation: CASSEAGNQPQHF.

The chain is built from TRBV6-5 and TRBJ2-7; no clear D. This CDR3 has 14 amino acids. V gave up 2 bases and J gave up 2 bases, with 10 bases separating them. The germline CDR1 and CDR2 sequences are MNHEY and SVGAGI. The CDR3 loop is CASSYGLEAYEQYF. The DNA of the CDR3 is TGTGCCAGCAGTTACGGGCTAGAAGCCTACGAGCAGTACTTC.